These 30 T cell receptor beta chains were sequenced from one sample in a study of OX40 agonist ivuxolimab in advanced cancers. Generated by immunoSEQ multiplex PCR, the TCRdb table keeps only in-frame clones and is missing some. The sample has about 62,000 clones, 85% to 95% seen once. The sample was CD4+ or CD8+ T cells sorted from blood, taken in a trial of the OX40 agonist ivuxolimab. The receptor set was obtained from an adult with an advanced solid tumor such as melanoma, head and neck, liver or kidney cancer.

V usage is TRBV5-1 and J usage is TRBJ1-1; TRBD1 might be the D (5 bases). Germline lookup yields CDR1 SGHRS and CDR2 YFSETQ. V was pared by 0 bases and J by 2 bases, with 11 bases between. This CDR3 has 15 amino acids. CDR3 in DNA: TGCGCCAGCAGCTTGGTTGAGGGGCGAAACACTGAAGCTTTCTTT. Amino acid sequence: CASSLVEGRNTEAFF.

The chain uses TRBV7-9 and TRBJ1-1, with 7 bases fitting TRBD1. The CDR3 runs 16 residues. V shed 5 bases, J shed 3 bases, and the junction held 12 bases outside the gene matches. Germline CDR1 and CDR2: SEHNR and FQNEAQ (reference sequence). The CDR3 spells CASSIRQGAYDTEAFF. In DNA, the CDR3 is TGTGCCAGCAGCATACGACAGGGTGCGTACGACACTGAAGCTTTCTTT.

The gene calls are TRBV5-4 and TRBJ2-5, with D tentatively TRBD1 (6 bases). V was trimmed by 4 bases and J by 5 bases, leaving 15 bases between them. Looked up from germline, CDR1 is SGHNT and CDR2 is YYREEE (reference sequence). The CDR3 has 14 residues. CDR3 sequence: CASSPPTGEETQYF. The DNA for the CDR3 is TGTGCCAGCAGCCCACCGACAGGAGAGGAGACCCAGTACTTC.

This clone was counted once. The rearrangement links TRBV7-9 to TRBJ2-7; TRBD1 agrees at 11 bases. CDR3 length equals 15 residues. Germline CDR1 and CDR2: SEHNR and FQNEAQ (reference sequence). V lost 3 bases to trimming and J lost 4 bases; unmatched junction nucleotides: 5. The CDR3 DNA is TGTGCCAGCAGCTTGTCCGGGACAGGGGGTTACGAGCAGTACTTC. Its translation: CASSLSGTGGYEQYF.

This clone was recorded once. The chain has TRBV29-1 and TRBJ2-3; TRBD2 agrees at 11 bases. The germline CDR1 and CDR2 sequences are SQVTM and ANQGSEA. The CDR3 covers 15 residues. V lost 6 bases, J lost 3 bases, and 8 bases stayed unmatched. DNA for the CDR3: TGCAGCGTCGACCCCACTAGCGGGAGAACAGATACGCAGTATTTT. Protein: CSVDPTSGRTDTQYF.

V usage is TRBV27 and J usage is TRBJ2-7; 8 bases align to TRBD1. Germline V lookup: CDR1 MNHEY, CDR2 SMNVEV (reference sequence). With 1 base clipped from V and 6 bases from J, the junction kept 8 bases outside the gene matches. The CDR3 is made up of 15 amino acids. The CDR3 spells CASSLWAGGSSEQYF. CDR3 in DNA: TGTGCCAGCAGTTTATGGGCAGGGGGCAGCTCCGAGCAGTACTTC.

This clone was counted a single time. The DNA of the CDR3 is TGTGCCATCAATCGACAGGGACAGTATAATGAGCAGTTCTTC. This gives the protein CAINRQGQYNEQFF. The V call is TRBV10-3, the J call TRBJ2-1; 7 bases are shared with TRBD1. Germline loops: CDR1 ENHRY, CDR2 SYGVKD. V shed 7 bases and J 7 bases; nucleotides not matched to a gene: 10. The CDR3 totals 14 residues.

The chain links TRBV7-9 to TRBJ2-7; D may be TRBD2 (5 bases). Trimming pared 0 bases from V and 2 bases from J, leaving 14 bases between. The CDR3 loop spans 16 amino acids. Germline CDR1 reads SEHNR; CDR2 reads FQNEAQ (reference sequence). The CDR3 sequence: CASSLARDPATYEQYF. The DNA of the CDR3 is TGTGCCAGCAGCTTAGCCCGGGATCCGGCAACCTACGAGCAGTACTTC.

CDR3 sequence (DNA): TGCGCCAGCAGCCAGCGCGGGAGGGCAAATGAGCAGTTCTTC. Translated: CASSQRGRANEQFF. The rearrangement uses TRBV4-3 and TRBJ2-1; 9 nucleotides match TRBD2. Germline CDR1 reads LGHNA; CDR2 reads YSLEER. V lost 3 bases, J lost 7 bases, and 4 bases stayed unmatched. CDR3 length: 14 residues.

This clone turned up a few times. This sequence joins TRBV5-6 and TRBJ2-7, with D unclear. Trimming stripped 4 bases from V and 3 bases from J, with 5 bases between. The CDR3 runs 11 residues. Germline CDR1 and CDR2: SGHDT and YYEEEE. The CDR3 spells CASSLGYEQYF. The CDR3 nucleotides are TGTGCCAGCAGCCTAGGCTACGAGCAGTACTTC.

Judged by abundance, this clone is large. The same CDR3 arises from other DNA sequences in this sample as well. The J gene is TRBJ2-2, the V gene TRBV15, with D possibly TRBD2 on 7 matching bases. CDR3 length: 15 residues. Germline V gene sequence: CDR1 LNHNV, CDR2 YYDKDF (reference sequence). V dropped 4 bases and J dropped 1 base, with 10 bases sitting between them. The CDR3 DNA reads as TGTGCCACCAGCATGAGGGGGGGGAACACCGGGGAGCTGTTTTTT. Protein: CATSMRGGNTGELFF.

This sequence joins TRBV10-3 and TRBJ2-5; no reliable D call. V was trimmed by 4 bases and J by 2 bases, leaving 17 bases between them. CDR1 and CDR2 from the germline V gene are ENHRY and SYGVKD. The CDR3 is 16 amino acids. The CDR3 DNA reads TGTGCCATCAGTGGGTCGCAGGCAACAGCACAAGAGACCCAGTACTTC. The encoded protein is CAISGSQATAQETQYF.

This chain uses TRBV19 with TRBJ2-7; 8 nucleotides agree with TRBD2. The J segment lost 3 bases and the V segment lost 9 bases, leaving 4 bases of the junction unmatched. The CDR3 is 12 amino acids. In germline, CDR1 is LNHDA, CDR2 SQIVND (reference sequence). CDR3 coding DNA: TGTGCCAGCGCCGGGACTAGCTACGAGCAGTACTTC. The encoded protein is CASAGTSYEQYF.

This sequence joins TRBV5-1 and TRBJ2-3, with 10 positions matching TRBD2. Germline loops: CDR1 SGHRS, CDR2 YFSETQ. This CDR3 is built from 16 residues. Trimming removed 4 bases from V and 4 bases from J; junction bases left unmatched: 9. CDR3: CASSDLAGAIPDTQYF. The CDR3 DNA is TGCGCCAGCAGCGACCTAGCGGGAGCGATCCCAGATACGCAGTATTTT.

This chain joins TRBV6-5 and TRBJ2-5; 7 nucleotides align to TRBD1. CDR1 and CDR2 from the germline V gene are MNHEY and SVGAGI. This CDR3 has 16 amino acids. Losses at the gene ends were 0 bases for V and 0 bases for J; bases not matched to a gene: 4. The CDR3 DNA reads as TGTGCCAGCAGTTACTCGGGACAGCTGTACCAAGAGACCCAGTACTTC. Protein product: CASSYSGQLYQETQYF.

The chain employs TRBV27 and TRBJ2-7; D may be TRBD2 (5 bases). Germline CDR1 is MNHEY and CDR2 is SMNVEV (reference sequence). V lost 5 bases to trimming and J lost 2 bases, with 10 bases between them. CDR3 length equals 13 residues. The CDR3: CASSPGSTYEQYF. For the CDR3, the DNA is TGTGCCAGCAGTCCGGGGAGTACCTACGAGCAGTACTTC.

This chain connects TRBV27 to TRBJ2-2, with TRBD2 as a possible D gene (6 bases). Germline CDR1 is MNHEY and CDR2 is SMNVEV (reference sequence). V lost 6 bases to trimming and J lost 8 bases, with 10 bases between them. The CDR3 runs to 12 residues. The CDR3 coding sequence is TGTGCCAGCAGCTCGGGGGTGGGGGAGCTGTTTTTT. The encoded protein is CASSSGVGELFF.

The chain recombines TRBV5-1 with TRBJ2-5, with unresolved D. Trimming stripped 0 bases from V and 4 bases from J, with 7 bases between. The germline CDR1 and CDR2 sequences are SGHRS and YFSETQ. The CDR3 is 13 amino acids. CDR3 bases: TGCGCCAGCAGCTTGGGAGTAAGAGAGACCCAGTACTTC. This gives the protein CASSLGVRETQYF.

The CDR3 DNA follows: TGCGCCAGCAGTCAATCGGACGGTAGCTCCTACGAGCAGTACTTC. Its translation: CASSQSDGSSYEQYF. This sequence joins TRBV23-1 and TRBJ2-7; no definite D call. TRBV23-1 is an open reading frame, and its role is uncertain. This CDR3 is 15 amino acids long. The V and J ends lost 0 bases and 0 bases respectively, with 9 bases between them.

V usage is TRBV6-5 and J usage is TRBJ2-1; D call uncertain. The germline V gene encodes CDR1 MNHEY and CDR2 SVGAGI. With 5 bases removed from V and 6 bases from J, the gap between germline ends came to 8 bases. The CDR3 spans 12 residues. CDR3 protein: CASSPGVNEQFF. The CDR3 DNA is TGTGCCAGCAGTCCAGGAGTCAATGAGCAGTTCTTC.

V usage is TRBV5-6 and J usage is TRBJ2-4; D perhaps matches TRBD2 (6 bases). The germline CDR1 and CDR2 sequences are SGHDT and YYEEEE. The CDR3 extends over 12 amino acids. Trimming left V 4 bases short and J 12 bases short, with 14 bases between. The CDR3 nucleotides read TGTGCCAGCAGCAAGGGGCGGGAAGATCAGTACTTC. Translated, it gives CASSKGREDQYF.

J is TRBJ2-1 and V is TRBV11-2, with D possibly being TRBD2 (6 bases). The V gene lost 2 bases and the J gene lost 0 bases, with 11 bases spanning the gap. There are 16 residues in the CDR3. CDR1 is SGHAT and CDR2 is FQNNGV in the germline V gene. This CDR3 is CASSLLPGSSYNEQFF. The CDR3 DNA follows: TGTGCCAGCAGCTTATTACCCGGGAGCTCCTACAATGAGCAGTTCTTC.

CDR3 sequence: CASSQFGATEAFF. The CDR3 DNA reads TGTGCCAGCAGCCAATTCGGGGCAACTGAAGCTTTCTTT. The chain joins TRBV14 to TRBJ1-1, with TRBD1 as a possible D gene (5 bases). V lost 2 bases, J lost 5 bases, and 9 bases lay in between. Germline V gene sequence: CDR1 SGHDN, CDR2 FVKESK. The CDR3 runs 13 residues.

The chain couples TRBV6-5 to TRBJ1-2; a weak D match, TRBD1 (6 bases). CDR3 length equals 14 residues. CDR1 and CDR2 from the germline V gene are MNHEY and SVGAGI. Trimming removed 6 bases at V and 4 bases at J, with 15 bases between. As DNA, the CDR3 is TGTGCCAGCAGCAACCTTGGACAGCTCTATGGCTACACCTTC. It codes for CASSNLGQLYGYTF.

This clone was observed a single time. Here the CDR3 omits its conserved ending phenylalanine or tryptophan, so a read error is the likely source. Because the CDR3's place on the DNA is in doubt, the DNA is left out and the CDR3 is given as listed by TCRdb. J is TRBJ2-7 and V is TRBV23-1. TRBV23-1 is noted as an ORF with a role that remains uncertain. The CDR3 contains 8 residues when both ends are counted. Here the CDR3 reads CASSQSFC.

The rearrangement joins TRBV19 to TRBJ2-3; D could derive from TRBD1 or TRBD2 (5 bases each). V lost 4 bases and J 2 bases, leaving 16 bases between the germline ends. The CDR3 totals 16 residues. CDR1 is LNHDA, CDR2 SQIVND, per germline (reference sequence). This chain's CDR3 is CASSTTGALFTDTQYF. CDR3 DNA: TGTGCCAGTAGTACAACCGGGGCCCTATTCACAGATACGCAGTATTTT.

The rearrangement links TRBV19 to TRBJ2-7, with 7 bases that match TRBD2. With V trimmed by 2 bases and J by 2 bases, 3 bases remained unmatched. This CDR3 spans 14 amino acids. CDR1 and CDR2 (germline): LNHDA, SQIVND (reference sequence). CDR3 sequence (DNA): TGTGCCAGTAGTATACTTGCGGGAGCCTACGAGCAGTACTTC. Encoded protein: CASSILAGAYEQYF.

The chain recombines TRBV5-6 with TRBJ2-3; 8 nucleotides agree with TRBD2. Trimming removed 0 bases from V and 4 bases from J; junction bases left unmatched: 7. The CDR3 covers 16 residues. The germline V gene has CDR1 SGHDT and CDR2 YYEEEE. The CDR3 sequence is CASSLVLREVSDTQYF. The CDR3 DNA reads TGTGCCAGCAGCTTGGTATTGCGGGAGGTTTCAGATACGCAGTATTTT.

A few counts support this clone. The J gene is TRBJ1-1, the V gene TRBV19; D unresolved. V gave up 3 bases and J gave up 2 bases, with 7 bases separating them. This CDR3 contains 13 residues. Germline loops: CDR1 LNHDA, CDR2 SQIVND (reference sequence). The CDR3 spells CASSMSSNTEAFF. CDR3 coding DNA: TGTGCCAGTAGTATGTCCAGCAACACTGAAGCTTTCTTT.

The rearrangement joins TRBV11-2 to TRBJ2-3; D unclear. This CDR3 is built from 14 residues. V was cut by 5 bases and J by 4 bases, with 13 bases left in between. In germline, CDR1 is SGHAT, CDR2 FQNNGV. CDR3 sequence: CASSNPGKADTQYF. The CDR3 bases are TGTGCCAGCAGCAACCCCGGAAAGGCAGATACGCAGTATTTT.